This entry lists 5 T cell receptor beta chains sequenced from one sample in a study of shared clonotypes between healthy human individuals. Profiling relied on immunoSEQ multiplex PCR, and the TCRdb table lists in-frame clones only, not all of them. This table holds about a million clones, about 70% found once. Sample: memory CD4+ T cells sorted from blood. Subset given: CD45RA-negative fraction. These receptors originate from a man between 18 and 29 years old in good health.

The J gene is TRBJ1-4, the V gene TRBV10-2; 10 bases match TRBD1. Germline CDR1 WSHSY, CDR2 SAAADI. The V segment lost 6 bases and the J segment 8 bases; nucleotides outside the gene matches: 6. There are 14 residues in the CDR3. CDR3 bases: TGCGCCAGCAGCCGGACAGGGGGGAGGGAAAAACTGTTTTTT. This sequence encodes CASSRTGGREKLFF.

Written as DNA, the CDR3 is TGTGCCAGCAGGTCGGGGTTCTATGGCTACACCTTC. Translated: CASRSGFYGYTF. The chain links TRBV27 to TRBJ1-2; D ambiguous. V dropped 6 bases and J dropped 4 bases, with 9 bases sitting between them. Germline V gene sequence: CDR1 MNHEY, CDR2 SMNVEV (reference sequence). CDR3 size: 12 residues.

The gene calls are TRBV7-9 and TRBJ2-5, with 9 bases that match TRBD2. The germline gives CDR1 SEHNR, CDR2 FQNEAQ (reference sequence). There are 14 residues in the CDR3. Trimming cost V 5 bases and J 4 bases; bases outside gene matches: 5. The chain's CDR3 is CASSRLAGVETQYF. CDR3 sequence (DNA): TGTGCCAGCAGCAGATTAGCGGGAGTAGAGACCCAGTACTTC.

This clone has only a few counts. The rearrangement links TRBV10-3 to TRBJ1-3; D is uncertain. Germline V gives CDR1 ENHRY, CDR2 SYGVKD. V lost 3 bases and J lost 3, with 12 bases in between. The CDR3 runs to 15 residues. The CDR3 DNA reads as TGTGCCATCAGTGAAGGGCAGGAATATGGAAACACCATATATTTT. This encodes CAISEGQEYGNTIYF.

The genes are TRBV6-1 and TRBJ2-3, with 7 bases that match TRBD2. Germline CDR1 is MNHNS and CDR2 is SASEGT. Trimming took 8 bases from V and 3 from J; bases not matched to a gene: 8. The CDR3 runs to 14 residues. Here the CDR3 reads CASSSASGTDTQYF. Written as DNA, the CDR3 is TGTGCCAGCTCCTCGGCTAGCGGTACAGATACGCAGTATTTT.